This T cell receptor (beta chain) emerged from a study of T cell responses to AZD1222 COVID-19 vaccine. The study, taken as a whole, reports: Clonal diversity may have been underestimated, and the donors were mostly white British, with more females than males. Unmutated variant regions are reportedly the target of nearly half of TCRs that are spike-specific. Baseline seropositives among AZD1222 recipients totaled only six or seven. All repertoire sampling was performed exclusively after the peak T cell response.

A remark on this clone: Its antigen is as yet unknown.

V was pared by 4 bases and J by 2 bases, with 12 bases between. The CDR3 length is 14 residues. Germline-derived CDR1 and CDR2 are SGDLS and YYNGEE. Profiling relied on immunoSEQ multiplex PCR, and the TCRdb table lists in-frame clones only, not all of them. The sample consists of 90,000 to 150,000 clones, about 85% of them appearing once. This sequence originates from an adult in good health. The chain links TRBV9 to TRBJ1-2, with a tentative D call TRBD1 (6 bases). Sequencing used peripheral blood, obtained on day 0 of AZD1222 vaccination. This chain's CDR3 is CASSIGGDNYGYTF. The CDR3 bases are TGTGCCAGCAGCATAGGGGGGGACAACTATGGCTACACCTTC.